This T cell receptor (beta chain) stems from a study of blood T cell repertoires in COVID-19. Patients in Seattle were enrolled during active infection, then followed longitudinally. The germline V gene has CDR1 SNHLY and CDR2 FYNNEI. Trimming took 2 bases from V and 2 from J, leaving 8 bases between them. The CDR3 totals 14 residues. Measured with immunoSEQ multiplex PCR; TCRdb has only the in-frame clones, and not every one. The data show about 420,000 clones, 80% to 90% seen once. The genes are TRBV2 and TRBJ2-3, with D possibly TRBD1 on 5 matching bases. Source material: peripheral blood. The TCR sequence derives from a young man with COVID-19, enrolled during active disease. This CDR3 is CASSESGATDTQYF. Written as DNA, the CDR3 is TGTGCCAGCAGTGAAAGTGGGGCCACAGATACGCAGTATTTT. Full variable domain (rest looked up from reference TRBV2 and TRBJ2-3): EPEVTQTPSHQVTQMGQEVILRCVPISNHLYFYWYRQILGQKVEFLVSFYNNEISEKSEIFDDQFSVERPDGSNFTLKIRSTKLEDSAMYFCASSESGATDTQYFGPGTRLTVL.